Detailed here is one T cell receptor (beta chain). The entry originates in a study of blood T cell repertoires in COVID-19. This CDR3 has 15 residues. CDR1 LGHDT and CDR2 YNNKEL come from the germline V gene (reference sequence). V was shortened by 1 base and J by 7 bases, with 13 bases between the two germline ends. The assay was immunoSEQ multiplex PCR, and TCRdb's table has in-frame clones only and misses some. Of about 130,000 clones in the sample, 70% to 90% were seen once. The receptor comes from a woman aged 45-65 years with acute or convalescent COVID-19. What was sequenced was peripheral blood. V and J are TRBV3-1 (or the pseudogene TRBV3-2) and TRBJ1-4; unclear D gene. CDR3 amino acids: CASSQGVEGGEKLFF. CDR3 in DNA: TGTGCCAGCAGCCAAGGCGTGGAGGGTGGTGAAAAACTGTTTTTT.